The rows below give T cell receptor beta chains drawn from one sample of a study of shared clonotypes between healthy human individuals. Measured with immunoSEQ multiplex PCR; TCRdb has only the in-frame clones, and not every one. The sample has around 340,000 clones, roughly 70% seen once. Material: memory CD4+ T cells sorted from blood. The receptors originated from a man aged 30 to 45 in good health. CDR3s include the opening cysteine and the closing phenylalanine or tryptophan. Fields, in order: clone size, J gene, D gene, V gene, CDR3 DNA, CDR3 protein. A D gene is named only where the DNA matches it firmly. Expanded clones get a size class; other rows say once, few or many, or leave the size out.

>-|TRBJ2-3|TRBD2|TRBV5-5
TGTGCCAGCAGCTTGGAGGCGGGAGGGTCCTGGACGCAGTATTTT
CASSLEAGGSWTQYF
>few|TRBJ2-7|-|TRBV28
TGTGCCAGCACCTCCCTCCTATTTCCTTTCCACGAGCAGTACTTC
CASTSLLFPFHEQYF
>-|TRBJ2-2|-|TRBV4-3
TGCGCCAGCAGCCAAGACACTCGGTCCGGGGAGCTGTTTTTT
CASSQDTRSGELFF
>once|TRBJ2-3|-|TRBV27
TGTGCCAGCAGTTTTGTGAGGACAGGGAGGGCAGATACGCAGTATTTT
CASSFVRTGRADTQYF
>-|TRBJ1-4|-|TRBV7-8
TGTGCCAGCAGCTTAGGCGGAAATAATGAAAAACTGTTTTTT
CASSLGGNNEKLFF
>-|TRBJ2-1|TRBD2|TRBV6-1
TGTGCCAGCAGTGAAGCGTCGACTAGCGGGAGGTACAATGAGCAGTTCTTC
CASSEASTSGRYNEQFF
>many|TRBJ2-5|TRBD1|TRBV11-2
TGTGCCAGCAGCGTAATATGGACAGGGAGAGGAGAGACCCAGTACTTC
CASSVIWTGRGETQYF
>-|TRBJ2-1|-|TRBV5-1
TGCGCCAGCAGCTTGGGGCTGGCTGGATACAATGAGCAGTTCTTC
CASSLGLAGYNEQFF
>-|TRBJ2-7|TRBD2|TRBV5-1
TGCGCCAGCAGCTTGTTCCCGACTAGCGGACTAAGAGCTAGGTACGAGCAGTACTTC
CASSLFPTSGLRARYEQYF
>-|TRBJ2-7|-|TRBV5-1
TGCGCCAGCAGCTTGGGGGACTCACACTACGAGCAGTACTTC
CASSLGDSHYEQYF
>once|TRBJ2-5|-|TRBV7-3
TGTGCCAGCTCCTCGGGGGAGACCCAGTACTTC
CASSSGETQYF
>-|TRBJ1-3|TRBD1|TRBV9
TGTGCCAGCAGCGCCTTCGGACAGGGGGCTGGAAACACCATATATTTT
CASSAFGQGAGNTIYF
>-|TRBJ2-7|TRBD2|TRBV7-2
TGTGCCAGCAGCCGCGGACTAGCCAGCTCCTACGAGCAGTACTTC
CASSRGLASSYEQYF
>-|TRBJ2-1|TRBD1|TRBV18
TGTGCCAGCTCACCGAAGACGATACAGGGGATAGGTAGCCGAGGGCAGTTCTTC
CASSPKTIQGIGSRGQFF
>-|TRBJ2-7|TRBD2|TRBV6-6
TGTGCCAGCAGAGAAATGGCTAGCGGCTACGAGCAGTACTTC
CASREMASGYEQYF
>-|TRBJ1-5|-|TRBV7-2
TGTGCCAGCAGCTTAGTGGCAGGCAATCAGCCCCAGCATTTT
CASSLVAGNQPQHF
>-|TRBJ2-7|-|TRBV29-1
TGCAGCGCCCGCGTGGTCCCAAACTACGAGCAGTACTTC
CSARVVPNYEQYF
>many|TRBJ2-7|-|TRBV2
TGTGCCAGCGCCGCTTTGGCGGGGTTCATCTACGAGCAGTACTTC
CASAALAGFIYEQYF
>-|TRBJ1-5|TRBD1|TRBV6-4
TGTGCCAGCAGTGCAGGGGGCGGTCAGCCCCAGCATTTT
CASSAGGGQPQHF
>-|TRBJ2-7|TRBD2|TRBV7-8
TGTGCCAGCAGCTTAGCCGTGGGACTAGCGGGAGTGGGCTCCTACGAGCAGTACTTC
CASSLAVGLAGVGSYEQYF
>-|TRBJ1-1|TRBD1|TRBV7-9
TGTGCCAGCAGCCAACAGGGGGGACTTGAAGCTTTCTTT
CASSQQGGLEAFF
>-|TRBJ1-2|-|TRBV4-1
TGCGCCAGCAGCCAAGAAGTTGGTGGCAGGGGTGAATATGGCTACACCTTC
CASSQEVGGRGEYGYTF
>-|TRBJ2-7|-|TRBV18
TGTGCCAGCTCACCCCGCACACAAACCTACGAGCAGTACTTC
CASSPRTQTYEQYF
>-|TRBJ2-2|TRBD1|TRBV7-2
TGTGCCAGCAGCTTAAAAGGGGGCGGTGTCGGGGAGCTGTTTTTT
CASSLKGGGVGELFF
>-|TRBJ2-6|-|TRBV29-1
TGCAGCGCGATGGCCTTTTCGGGCCCACGATTCTCTGGGGCCAACGTCCTGACTTTC
CSAMAFSGPRFSGANVLTF
>once|TRBJ2-2|TRBD2|TRBV5-1
TGCGCCAGCAGCTCTAGCGGGAGCCTCACCGGGGAGCTGTTTTTT
CASSSSGSLTGELFF
>-|TRBJ1-1|-|TRBV18
TGTGCCAGCTCGCTCTCAAGGGAGACTGAAGCTTTCTTT
CASSLSRETEAFF
>-|TRBJ2-7|-|TRBV5-4
TGTGCCAGCAGCTCCAAGACAGATTCCTACGAGCAGTACTTC
CASSSKTDSYEQYF
>-|TRBJ2-5|TRBD2|TRBV2
TGTGCCAGCAGTGATCTAGCGGGAGGTTTAGAGGGGGAGACCCAGTACTTC
CASSDLAGGLEGETQYF
>-|TRBJ1-2|TRBD1|TRBV25-1
TGTGCCAGCAGCCCAGTCGGGACAGGGTTTGCCTACACCTTC
CASSPVGTGFAYTF
>-|TRBJ2-2|TRBD2|TRBV10-2
TGCGCCAGCTTAGACCGCACCCCTAGCGGGACGTTCACCGGGGAGCTGTTTTTT
CASLDRTPSGTFTGELFF
>-|TRBJ2-2|-|TRBV15
TGTGCCACCAGCAGAGATCCAGTATCCAACACCGGGGAGCTGTTTTTT
CATSRDPVSNTGELFF
>-|TRBJ2-3|-|TRBV21-1
TGTGCCAGCAGCAATGGGACAGGGGGAGCAGATACGCAGTATTTT
CASSNGTGGADTQYF
>once|TRBJ2-2|TRBD2|TRBV29-1
TGCAGCGTCAGACTAGCGGCGAACACCGGGGAGCTGTTTTTT
CSVRLAANTGELFF
>-|TRBJ2-7|-|TRBV7-2
TGTGCCAGCAGCCCTCGGGGAGGGGGCCCCTACGAGCAGTACTTC
CASSPRGGGPYEQYF
>-|TRBJ1-1|-|TRBV27
TGTGCCAGCGGGGGAGTCGAGATTTTATGG
CASGGVEILW
>-|TRBJ2-4|TRBD2|TRBV10-2
TGCGCCAGCACGTGGGCTAGCGGGAGCTTGAACATTCAGTACTTC
CASTWASGSLNIQYF
>-|TRBJ2-1|TRBD2|TRBV30
TGTGCCTGGAGCAGATCGACTAGCGGGTATAGGGATGAGCAGTTCTTC
CAWSRSTSGYRDEQFF
>-|TRBJ2-1|-|TRBV12-2
TGTGCAAGTCGCTCCCCCCCCGGTACCAATGAGCAGTTCTTC
CASRSPPGTNEQFF
>-|TRBJ2-7|TRBD1|TRBV15
TGTGCCACCAGCGTACAGGGGGGCTTCTACGAGCAGTACTTC
CATSVQGGFYEQYF
>-|TRBJ2-1|TRBD2|TRBV6-6
TGTGCCAGCAGTTTGCTAGCGGGAGCGCCCCATGAGCAGTTCTTC
CASSLLAGAPHEQFF
>-|TRBJ1-4|-|TRBV20-1
TGCAGTGCCGGGGTTAATGAAAAACTGTTTTTT
CSAGVNEKLFF
>-|TRBJ2-1|-|TRBV28
TGTGCCAGCAGCCCCGGGAGCGACAATGAGCAGTTCTTC
CASSPGSDNEQFF
>medium-sized|TRBJ2-1|TRBD2|TRBV19
TGTGCCAGTACTCTGGCGGCTAGCGGGAGCCATGAGCAGTTCTTC
CASTLAASGSHEQFF
>-|TRBJ2-7|TRBD1|TRBV2
TGTGCCAGCAGGAGACAGGGACCTTCGCCCGAGCAGTACTTC
CASRRQGPSPEQYF
>-|TRBJ2-2|-|TRBV14
TGTGCCAGCAGCCAATGGGGGGCGCGCACCGGGGAGCTGTTTTTT
CASSQWGARTGELFF
>-|TRBJ2-7|-|TRBV25-1
TGTGCCAGCAGCCGGACTAAGTACGAGCAGTACTTC
CASSRTKYEQYF
>-|TRBJ1-4|TRBD1|TRBV25-1
TGTGCCAGCAGTGAATGGGCGGGACAGACTAATGAAAAACTGTTTTTT
CASSEWAGQTNEKLFF
>-|TRBJ1-1|TRBD1|TRBV4-1
TGCGCCAGCAGCCATACAGACAGGGGGAACACTGAAGCTTTCTTT
CASSHTDRGNTEAFF
>-|TRBJ1-4|-|TRBV7-9
TGTGCCAGCAGCTTAGTAACTGAAGAAAAACTGTTTTTT
CASSLVTEEKLFF
>-|TRBJ1-1|TRBD1|TRBV5-1
TGCGCCAGCAGCTTGGTGGGACAGGGGGCGGTTGGCACTGAAGCTTTCTTT
CASSLVGQGAVGTEAFF
>-|TRBJ2-3|TRBD1|TRBV18
TGTGCCAGCCCTGACAGGGGACGAAATACGCAGTATTTT
CASPDRGRNTQYF
>few|TRBJ1-1|-|TRBV15
TGTGCCACCAGCATGGGACATCGAGCTGAAGCTTTCTTT
CATSMGHRAEAFF